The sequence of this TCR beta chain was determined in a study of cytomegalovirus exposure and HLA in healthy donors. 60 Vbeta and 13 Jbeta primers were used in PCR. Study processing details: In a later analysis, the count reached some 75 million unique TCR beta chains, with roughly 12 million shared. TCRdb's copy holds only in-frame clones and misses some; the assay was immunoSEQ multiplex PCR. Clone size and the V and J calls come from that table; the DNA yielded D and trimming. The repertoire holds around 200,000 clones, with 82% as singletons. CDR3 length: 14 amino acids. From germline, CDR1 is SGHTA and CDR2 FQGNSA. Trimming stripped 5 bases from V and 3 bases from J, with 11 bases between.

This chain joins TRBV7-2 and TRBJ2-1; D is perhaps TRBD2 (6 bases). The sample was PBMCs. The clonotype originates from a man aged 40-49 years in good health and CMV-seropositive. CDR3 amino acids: CASSPGGFYNEQFF. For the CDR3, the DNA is TGTGCCAGCAGCCCCGGAGGGTTCTACAATGAGCAGTTCTTC.